The 32 T cell receptor beta chains listed next were all sequenced from one sample in a study of T cells in tuberculosis. Profiling relied on immunoSEQ multiplex PCR, and the TCRdb table lists in-frame clones only, not all of them. The top ten clones hold roughly 7% of a sample with 33,000 or so clones, nearly 95% of them seen once. Sequencing input: PBMCs. Receptors were obtained from a donor aged 10 to 29 with latent tuberculosis or without tuberculosis infection.

This CDR3 is CASSLNRNYGYTF. The CDR3 nucleotides are TGTGCCAGCAGCTTGAACAGGAACTATGGCTACACCTTC. This rearrangement joins TRBV5-5 to TRBJ1-2; the D gene is possibly TRBD1 (5 bases). The CDR3 contains 13 residues. V gave up 1 base and J gave up 2 bases, with 6 bases separating them. Germline-derived CDR1 and CDR2 are SGHKS and YYEKEE (reference sequence).

CDR3 in DNA: TGTGCCAGCAGTTACTCGAACGTCAGGGTGGAAGAGCAGTACTTC. It translates to CASSYSNVRVEEQYF. The rearrangement uses TRBV6-5 and TRBJ2-7; TRBD1 might be the D (5 bases). V lost 0 bases and J 7 bases, leaving 16 bases between the germline ends. The germline gives CDR1 MNHEY, CDR2 SVGAGI. The CDR3 spans 15 residues.

This chain uses TRBV28 with TRBJ2-1; 7 bases map to TRBD2. Germline V CDR1 and CDR2: MDHEN, SYDVKM. V shed 4 bases, J shed 4 bases, and the junction held 10 bases outside the gene matches. The CDR3 sequence is 16 residues long. The CDR3 bases are TGTGCCAGCAGTTCCCTAGCGGTAGAGAGTTACAATGAGCAGTTCTTC. Its translation: CASSSLAVESYNEQFF.

This rearrangement joins TRBV6-5 to TRBJ2-7; TRBD1 aligns across 8 bases. V shed 4 bases and J 3 bases; nucleotides not matched to a gene: 8. The CDR3 runs to 15 residues. CDR1 is MNHEY and CDR2 is SVGAGI in the germline V gene. The CDR3 here is CASSFNRGSSYEQYF. The CDR3 nucleotides are TGTGCCAGCAGTTTCAACAGGGGGAGTAGCTACGAGCAGTACTTC.

V is TRBV5-1 and J is TRBJ1-2; 7 positions match TRBD1. Losses at the gene ends were 2 bases for V and 5 bases for J; bases not matched to a gene: 9. Per the germline V gene, CDR1 is SGHRS and CDR2 is YFSETQ. This CDR3 has 15 residues. The DNA of the CDR3 is TGCGCCAGCAGCTTACCCCCGGGACAGAGATATGGCTACACCTTC. It yields the protein CASSLPPGQRYGYTF.

The chain joins TRBV10-2 to TRBJ1-3; 7 positions match TRBD1. The CDR3 consists of 14 residues. Germline CDR1 and CDR2: WSHSY and SAAADI. The junction had 3 bases not matched to a gene; V was cut back by 7 bases and J by 0 bases. CDR3 in amino acids: CASKQGNSGNTIYF. The CDR3 DNA is TGCGCCAGCAAACAGGGGAACTCTGGAAACACCATATATTTT.

CDR3 nucleotides: TGTGCCAGCAGCTTAGGGTCTAGGACAGGGACAGATACGCAGTATTTT. Translating it yields CASSLGSRTGTDTQYF. The chain is built from TRBV7-9 and TRBJ2-3; TRBD1 agrees at 8 bases. The V gene end was trimmed by 1 base and the J gene end by 3 bases; junction bases not matched to a gene: 6. The CDR3 loop spans 16 amino acids. Germline V gives CDR1 SEHNR, CDR2 FQNEAQ (reference sequence). The whole variable domain, filled in from reference TRBV7-9 and TRBJ2-3, reads DTGVSQNPRHKITKRGQNVTFRCDPISEHNRLYWYRQTLGQGPEFLTYFQNEAQLEKSRLLSDRFSAERPKGSFSTLEIQRTEQGDSAMYLCASSLGSRTGTDTQYFGPGTRLTVL.

V gene TRBV5-1 combines with J gene TRBJ2-7, with TRBD2 matching over 8 bases. This CDR3 is built from 13 residues. Germline CDR1 SGHRS, CDR2 YFSETQ. V shed 4 bases, J shed 5 bases, and the junction held 5 bases outside the gene matches. The CDR3 protein is CASSPRGVDEQYF. The CDR3 DNA is TGCGCCAGCAGCCCGCGGGGGGTCGACGAGCAGTACTTC.

V usage is TRBV6-5 and J usage is TRBJ1-1; no definite D call. Trimming cost V 2 bases and J 2 bases, with 9 bases left between them. This CDR3 is built from 14 residues. CDR1 and CDR2 (germline): MNHEY, SVGAGI. The CDR3 DNA follows: TGTGCCAGCAGTTACCGAGGAGTCAACACTGAAGCTTTCTTT. It specifies CASSYRGVNTEAFF.

This chain connects TRBV11-1 to TRBJ1-1; D not resolved. The ends were cut back, 4 bases at V and 5 bases at J, with 8 bases in the middle. Germline CDR1 is SGHAT and CDR2 is FQDESV (reference sequence). The CDR3 is made up of 12 amino acids. The CDR3 loop reads CASSSLLTEAFF. The DNA of the CDR3 is TGTGCCAGCAGCTCCCTTTTAACTGAAGCTTTCTTT.

The chain couples TRBV5-4 to TRBJ2-2, with 7 positions matching TRBD2. CDR1 and CDR2 from the germline V gene are SGHNT and YYREEE (reference sequence). CDR3 length: 16 amino acids. V lost 0 bases to trimming and J lost 5 bases; unmatched junction nucleotides: 7. The CDR3 protein is CASSLDWRGKTGELFF. For the CDR3, the DNA is TGTGCCAGCAGCTTGGATTGGCGGGGGAAGACCGGGGAGCTGTTTTTT.

The rearrangement joins TRBV5-1 to TRBJ1-5; 8 bases map to TRBD1. CDR3 length: 14 residues. After removal of 4 bases from V and 6 bases from J, the junction contained 6 bases not matched to a gene. Germline CDR1 reads SGHRS; CDR2 reads YFSETQ. This CDR3 is CASSKSGGSQPQHF. The CDR3 bases are TGCGCCAGCAGCAAATCAGGGGGCAGTCAGCCCCAGCATTTT.

This clone was seen just once. The chain uses TRBV4-1 and TRBJ2-7; 9 nucleotides match TRBD2. CDR3 length: 17 residues. Germline values: CDR1 MGHRA, CDR2 YSYEKL. V trimming: 2 bases; J trimming: 4 bases; junction bases outside the gene matches: 12. CDR3 sequence reads: CASSQFLLLAGAYEQYF. The CDR3 region has the DNA TGCGCCAGCAGCCAATTCCTCCTCTTAGCGGGGGCGTACGAGCAGTACTTC.

A remark on this clone: Other DNA sequences in the sample encode the same CDR3. The chain links TRBV30 to TRBJ1-5; D gene unclear. The CDR3 has 13 residues. V lost 0 bases to trimming and J lost 2 bases, with 5 bases between them. Germline CDR1 GTSNPN, CDR2 SVGIG (reference sequence). CDR3 DNA sequence: TGTGCCTGGAGTGTACGCGGCAATCAGCCCCAGCATTTT. This translates into CAWSVRGNQPQHF.

The J gene is TRBJ2-1, the V gene TRBV28, with 7 bases matching TRBD1. CDR3 length: 14 amino acids. Germline loops: CDR1 MDHEN, CDR2 SYDVKM. J gave up 2 bases and V 6 bases, and 4 bases lay outside the gene matches. The DNA of the CDR3 is TGTGCCAGCAGCCGGGACAGCGCCTACAATGAGCAGTTCTTC. It specifies CASSRDSAYNEQFF.

The gene calls are TRBV7-2 and TRBJ2-2, with D possibly matching TRBD2 (5 bases). The CDR3 runs 16 residues. Trimming stripped 7 bases from V and 5 bases from J, with 20 bases between. Germline loops: CDR1 SGHTA, CDR2 FQGNSA. The CDR3 DNA reads as TGTGCCAGCACCCTAATACTAGGTGGTTTGACCGGGGAGCTGTTTTTT. It yields the protein CASTLILGGLTGELFF. The full variable domain, with the rest looked up from reference TRBV7-2 and TRBJ2-2, is GAGVSQSPSNKVTEKGKDVELRCDPISGHTALYWYRQSLGQGLEFLIYFQGNSAPDKSGLPSDRFSAERTGGSVSTLTIQRTQQEDSAVYLCASTLILGGLTGELFFGEGSRLTVL.

V usage is TRBV4-1 and J usage is TRBJ1-2, with a weak D call TRBD1 (5 bases). The germline V and J ends were trimmed by 0 bases and 3 bases, with 11 bases remaining between them. The CDR3 has 15 residues. Germline values: CDR1 MGHRA, CDR2 YSYEKL. CDR3 bases: TGCGCCAGCAGCCAAGAAGCAGGGTGGTACTATGGCTACACCTTC. It translates to CASSQEAGWYYGYTF.

This clone was seen more than once but under ten times. The gene calls are TRBV7-2 and TRBJ1-6; TRBD1 agrees at 7 bases. V dropped 5 bases and J dropped 9; count of bases not matched to a gene: 10. CDR3 length equals 15 residues. Germline assignment: CDR1 SGHTA and CDR2 FQGNSA. The CDR3 nucleotides are TGTGCCAGCAGCCCTCCCGACAGGGAAAGTTCACCCCTCCACTTT. Translated: CASSPPDRESSPLHF. Based on the CDR3 plus reference TRBV7-2 and TRBJ1-6, the full variable domain is GAGVSQSPSNKVTEKGKDVELRCDPISGHTALYWYRQSLGQGLEFLIYFQGNSAPDKSGLPSDRFSAERTGGSVSTLTIQRTQQEDSAVYLCASSPPDRESSPLHFGNGTRLTVT.

The chain combines TRBV5-1 with TRBJ1-1, with a tentative D call TRBD1 (6 bases). CDR1 is SGHRS and CDR2 is YFSETQ in the germline V gene. V lost 5 bases, J lost 3 bases, and 23 bases lay in between. There are 17 residues in the CDR3. DNA of the CDR3: TGCGCCAGCAGTCTTGGCCCTTTCGGGGGGCAGTACACTGAAGCTTTCTTT. Translated, it gives CASSLGPFGGQYTEAFF. Using reference TRBV5-1 and TRBJ1-1 for the parts outside the CDR3, the full variable domain is KAGVTQTPRYLIKTRGQQVTLSCSPISGHRSVSWYQQTPGQGLQFLFEYFSETQRNKGNFPGRFSGRQFSNSRSEMNVSTLELGDSALYLCASSLGPFGGQYTEAFFGQGTRLTVV.

This sequence joins TRBV5-6 and TRBJ2-4, with TRBD1 as a possible D gene (5 bases). With 1 base removed from V and 8 bases from J, the gap between germline ends came to 13 bases. The CDR3 sequence is 14 residues long. Germline lookup yields CDR1 SGHDT and CDR2 YYEEEE. CDR3 residues: CASSLWAGPYIQYF. In DNA, the CDR3 is TGTGCCAGCAGCTTGTGGGCAGGGCCCTACATTCAGTACTTC.

The chain combines TRBV30 with TRBJ1-5; unclear D gene. The CDR3 has 13 residues. Between the trimmed V and J ends, which lost 3 bases and 10 bases, there was a span of 16 bases. The V gene's germline CDR1 is GTSNPN and CDR2 SVGIG (reference sequence). The CDR3 loop reads CAWSRGSYEPQHF. The CDR3 DNA reads as TGTGCCTGGAGCCGAGGTTCGTACGAACCCCAGCATTTT.

J is TRBJ1-1 and V is TRBV6-1; D perhaps matches TRBD1 (6 bases). The ends were cut back, 8 bases at V and 1 base at J, with 11 bases in the middle. Germline CDR1 reads MNHNS; CDR2 reads SASEGT. This CDR3 has 13 amino acids. The CDR3 loop reads CASRQESNTEAFF. DNA for the CDR3: TGTGCCAGCCGACAGGAGTCGAACACTGAAGCTTTCTTT.

The rearrangement links TRBV2 to TRBJ2-1; D not certain. The germline V gene has CDR1 SNHLY and CDR2 FYNNEI. The CDR3 extends over 14 amino acids. The ends were cut back, 6 bases at V and 7 bases at J, with 16 bases in the middle. The CDR3 DNA reads as TGTGCCAGCAGCGCAGTAGTTGCGGAGAATGAGCAGTTCTTC. Translation gives CASSAVVAENEQFF.

This chain connects TRBV9 to TRBJ1-2; a weak D match, TRBD1 (5 bases). The CDR3 is made up of 16 amino acids. CDR1 SGDLS and CDR2 YYNGEE come from the germline V gene. The V gene lost 0 bases and the J gene lost 7 bases, with 19 bases spanning the gap. For the CDR3, the DNA is TGTGCCAGCAGCGTAGGAGGAAGGGGTTACAATGGTGGCTACACCTTC. It codes for CASSVGGRGYNGGYTF.

This chain uses TRBV7-3 with TRBJ2-3, with 7 bases aligning to TRBD2. This CDR3 region has 15 residues. Germline CDR1 and CDR2: SGHTA and FQGTGA. V trimming: 5 bases; J trimming: 5 bases; junction bases outside the gene matches: 10. CDR3: CASSTSRVAGDTQYF. The CDR3, as DNA: TGTGCCAGCAGCACCTCCCGGGTAGCGGGAGATACGCAGTATTTT.

The rearrangement links TRBV19 to TRBJ1-2, with 8 nucleotides matching TRBD1. The germline CDR1 and CDR2 sequences are LNHDA and SQIVND (reference sequence). The CDR3 has 15 amino acids. J was trimmed by 4 bases and V by 3 bases; bases with no gene match: 7. CDR3 bases: TGTGCCAGTAGTATGTCCGGGACAGGACTCTATGGCTACACCTTC. Its protein product is CASSMSGTGLYGYTF. Full variable domain (outside the CDR3, taken from reference TRBV19 and TRBJ1-2): DGGITQSPKYLFRKEGQNVTLSCEQNLNHDAMYWYRQDPGQGLRLIYYSQIVNDFQKGDIAEGYSVSREKKESFPLTVTSAQKNPTAFYLCASSMSGTGLYGYTFGSGTRLTVV.

The rearrangement links TRBV5-1 to TRBJ2-7, with D maybe TRBD1 (6 bases). The V and J ends lost 0 bases and 1 base respectively, with 14 bases between them. The CDR3 loop spans 16 amino acids. From germline, CDR1 is SGHRS and CDR2 YFSETQ. DNA for the CDR3: TGCGCCAGCAGCTTGGTTGGTGGACAGTCTTCCTACGAGCAGTACTTC. Protein sequence: CASSLVGGQSSYEQYF.

This chain joins TRBV5-5 and TRBJ2-4; TRBD2 might be the D (5 bases). The CDR3 totals 12 residues. Trimming cost V 0 bases and J 15 bases, with 13 bases left between them. Germline V CDR1 and CDR2: SGHKS, YYEKEE (reference sequence). CDR3 DNA: TGTGCCAGCAGCTTGGAGGGAAGTCGGGGGTACTTC. As protein: CASSLEGSRGYF.

The V gene is TRBV6-6, the J gene TRBJ2-7; possible D gene TRBD2, 7 bases. V lost 6 bases to trimming and J lost 6 bases, with 15 bases between them. The CDR3 is 13 amino acids. Germline V lookup: CDR1 MNHNY, CDR2 SVGAGI (reference sequence). Here the CDR3 reads CASSRGGGPEQYF. The CDR3 DNA follows: TGTGCCAGCAGCCGGGGAGGGGGGCCCGAGCAGTACTTC.

The V call is TRBV2, the J call TRBJ1-6; D is undetermined. Trimming stripped 2 bases from V and 6 bases from J, with 5 bases between. The CDR3 runs 13 residues. Germline values: CDR1 SNHLY, CDR2 FYNNEI. The CDR3 DNA sequence: TGTGCCAGCAGTGAATGGAGTAATTCACCCCTCCACTTT. This translates into CASSEWSNSPLHF.

A few counts support this clone. The V and J genes are TRBV7-2 and TRBJ1-2; D might be TRBD1 (6 bases). Germline V lookup: CDR1 SGHTA, CDR2 FQGNSA. This CDR3 is 13 amino acids long. The V gene lost 4 bases and the J gene lost 3 bases, with 9 bases spanning the gap. CDR3 region: CASSSSGDYGYTF. The CDR3 DNA reads TGTGCCAGCAGCTCCTCAGGGGACTATGGCTACACCTTC.

The rearrangement links TRBV14 to TRBJ2-3, with D unresolved. The CDR3 runs 15 residues. Germline V lookup: CDR1 SGHDN, CDR2 FVKESK. Trimming stripped 1 base from V and 1 base from J, with 9 bases between. CDR3 DNA: TGTGCCAGCAGCCAAGTCCTGGCGGGCACAGATACGCAGTATTTT. Translated, it gives CASSQVLAGTDTQYF.